This TCR beta chain is drawn from a study of T cell changes during pregnancy in multiple sclerosis. Germline values: CDR1 SGHTS, CDR2 YDEGEE. The CDR3 is 14 amino acids. V was pared by 7 bases and J by 6 bases, with 19 bases between. Assay used: immunoSEQ multiplex PCR; TCRdb lists only in-frame clones, some missing. This sample yields fewer than 50,000 clones, of which around 94% are seen a single time; approximately 0.31% belongs to the top ten. The source was CD4+ T cells from peripheral blood mononuclear cells, collected in the third trimester of pregnancy. The sequence derives from a female donor with multiple sclerosis, enrolled in a pregnancy study. The chain has TRBV5-8 and TRBJ1-1; no firm D call. CDR3 bases: TGTGCCAGCGGTAATGCGCGGACTATAGCTGAAGCTTTCTTT. Its translation is CASGNARTIAEAFF.